This T cell receptor (beta chain) was retrieved from a study of control samples from healthy donors and cancer patients. Assay: immunoSEQ multiplex PCR; the TCRdb copy retains only in-frame clones and omits some. The table shows approximately 86,000 clones, with over 85% occurring only once. V was shortened by 4 bases and J by 4 bases, with 17 bases between the two germline ends. The length of the CDR3 is 16 residues. Per germline, CDR1 SGDLS and CDR2 YYNGEE. The clonotype was recovered from a woman younger than 45 in good health. V and J are TRBV9 and TRBJ1-4; tentative D call: TRBD1 (6 bases). The sequenced material came from blood. Here the CDR3 DNA reads TGTGCCAGCAGCTCCTCCTCCGGGACATATAATGAAAAACTGTTTTTT. The encoded protein is CASSSSSGTYNEKLFF.